In its sample, the clone carrying this T cell receptor beta chain was seen once. These data originate in a study of OX40 agonist ivuxolimab in advanced cancers. Data came from immunoSEQ multiplex PCR; TCRdb stores just in-frame clones and leaves some out. The sample holds tens of thousands of clones, just over 85% seen once. The V gene's germline CDR1 is LGHNA and CDR2 YNFKEQ. This CDR3 comprises 15 residues. The J segment lost 12 bases and the V segment lost 3 bases, leaving 10 bases of the junction unmatched. The clonotype was recovered from an adult with an advanced solid tumor such as melanoma, head and neck, liver or kidney cancer. The gene calls are TRBV4-2 and TRBJ2-1, with 11 bases lining up with TRBD2. The material was CD4+ or CD8+ T cells sorted from blood, obtained in a trial of the OX40 agonist ivuxolimab. As DNA, the CDR3 is TGTGCCAGCAGCCAGACACCGGGACTAGCGGCCCTGCAGTTCTTC. As protein: CASSQTPGLAALQFF.